This TCR beta chain appears in the sequencing data of a study of cytomegalovirus exposure and HLA in healthy donors. Study-level findings and limits: Researchers counted 150 to 200 TCR beta chains as cytomegalovirus-associated.

Trimming shortened V by 2 bases and J by 2 bases, and 11 bases separated the two germline ends. Germline V gene sequence: CDR1 SGHRS, CDR2 YFSETQ. The CDR3 is made up of 15 amino acids. This PCR relied on a set of 60 Vbeta primers and 13 Jbeta primers. Sequenced by immunoSEQ multiplex PCR; TCRdb stores in-frame clones only, minus some. The table includes tens of thousands of clones, approximately 84% detected once. Comments on this clone: The target antigen is unknown.

The chain employs TRBV5-1 and TRBJ1-5; no clear D. This receptor was obtained from a man aged 45 to 65 in good health and CMV-seronegative. The sample was PBMCs. The CDR3 DNA reads TGCGCCAGCAGCTTCGAGGGCGGGGGCAATCAGCCCCAGCATTTT. It encodes CASSFEGGGNQPQHF.